This is a list of T cell receptor beta chains from one sample in a study of metastatic and nonmetastatic thyroid tumors. TCRdb reprocessed the PCR reads via MiXCR. This sample has tens of thousands of clones, with around 33% found just once. The material sequenced was tumor tissue. All receptors derive from a female donor with papillary thyroid cancer or a benign thyroid nodule (not recorded which). Some clones in this sample may be carry-over from other donors' samples. The CDR3 runs from the conserved cysteine through the conserved F or W. A D gene is named only where the DNA matches it firmly. Clone size is not always given. Where it is, it says once, few, many or a class for expanded clones.

D: TRBD1; size: .; V: TRBV5-5; J: TRBJ1-2; DNA: TGTGCCAGCAGCCGGACAGGGGGCTGGGGCTACACCTTC; CDR3: CASSRTGGWGYTF
D: .; size: few; V: TRBV6-1; J: TRBJ2-7; DNA: TGTGCCGGCAGTGAATCATATGGCGGGAACTCGGGAGAGCAGTACTTC; CDR3: CAGSESYGGNSGEQYF
D: TRBD1; size: few; V: TRBV28; J: TRBJ2-7; DNA: TGTGCCAGCAGTTTCGAGCTACTAGGGACAGGCGCGGACGAGCAGTACTTC; CDR3: CASSFELLGTGADEQYF
D: .; size: .; V: TRBV5-1; J: TRBJ1-2; DNA: TGCGCCAGCAGCTTGAACAGGGATGGCTTTGGCTACACCTTC; CDR3: CASSLNRDGFGYTF
D: .; size: .; V: TRBV6-2/TRBV6-3; J: TRBJ2-2; DNA: TGTGCCAGCAGTTACTCGATAAGGTCGAACACCGGGGAGCTGTTTTTT; CDR3: CASSYSIRSNTGELFF
D: .; size: .; V: TRBV12-3/TRBV12-4; J: TRBJ2-7; DNA: TGTGCCAGCAGTTTCGGCGACTACGAGCAGTACTTC; CDR3: CASSFGDYEQYF
D: TRBD1; size: .; V: TRBV11-2; J: TRBJ2-7; DNA: TGTGCCAGCAGCTTGGGACAGGGGGCGTTCTACGAGCAGTACTTC; CDR3: CASSLGQGAFYEQYF
D: TRBD1; size: .; V: TRBV7-2; J: TRBJ1-1; DNA: TGTGCCAGCAGCTTAAGCGGACAGGGTCACACTGAAGCTTTCTTT; CDR3: CASSLSGQGHTEAFF
D: .; size: .; V: TRBV5-8; J: TRBJ2-3; DNA: TGTGCCAGCAGCTTGGGAGTGGGCACAGATACGCAGTATTTT; CDR3: CASSLGVGTDTQYF
D: .; size: .; V: TRBV3-1; J: TRBJ1-5; DNA: TGTGCCAGCAGCCAAGGGACCCTGGGTCAGCCCCAGCATTTT; CDR3: CASSQGTLGQPQHF
D: .; size: .; V: TRBV20-1; J: TRBJ1-3; DNA: TGCAGTGCTAGAGCTGCGGGAAGGGGAAACACCATATATTTT; CDR3: CSARAAGRGNTIYF
D: TRBD2; size: few; V: TRBV11-2; J: TRBJ2-1; DNA: TGTGCCAGCAGCCTCCTAGCGGGAGGCGGGAGGGAGCAGTTCTTC; CDR3: CASSLLAGGGREQFF
D: .; size: .; V: TRBV6-1; J: TRBJ2-7; DNA: TGTGCCAGCAGTGAAGCGTACAGCTACGAGCAGTACTTC; CDR3: CASSEAYSYEQYF
D: .; size: few; V: TRBV19; J: TRBJ1-2; DNA: TGTGCCAGTAGTATACGGGGACTGGGAGAGGATGGCTACACCTTC; CDR3: CASSIRGLGEDGYTF
D: .; size: .; V: TRBV28; J: TRBJ1-6; DNA: TGTGCCAGCAGTACAGGACCCTCCTATAATTCACCCCTCCACTTT; CDR3: CASSTGPSYNSPLHF
D: TRBD1; size: few; V: TRBV28; J: TRBJ1-4; DNA: TGTGCCAGCAGTCAGTTGGCCGGGACAGGTTTGTTTTTT; CDR3: CASSQLAGTGLFF
D: TRBD1; size: few; V: TRBV11-3; J: TRBJ1-3; DNA: TGTGCCAGCAGCTTGGGACAGGCTGGAAACACCATATATTTT; CDR3: CASSLGQAGNTIYF
D: TRBD2; size: .; V: TRBV7-9; J: TRBJ2-7; DNA: TGTGCCAGCTCTAAAAGCGGGGGAGTCTACGAGCAGTACTTC; CDR3: CASSKSGGVYEQYF
D: TRBD1; size: .; V: TRBV28; J: TRBJ2-5; DNA: TGTGCCAGCAACCCCCGACAGGGGGTGCAGACCCAGTACTTC; CDR3: CASNPRQGVQTQYF
D: .; size: .; V: TRBV20-1; J: TRBJ2-7; DNA: TGCAGTGCTACTCCCCCGGGACTCCCACGGGGTTACGAGCAGTACTTC; CDR3: CSATPPGLPRGYEQYF
D: .; size: few; V: TRBV6-2/TRBV6-3; J: TRBJ2-2; DNA: TGTGCCGGCCGGAAAGGCACCGGGGAGCTGTTTTTT; CDR3: CAGRKGTGELFF
D: TRBD1; size: .; V: TRBV11-1; J: TRBJ2-1; DNA: TGTGCCAGCAGCCTACAGGGGGGCACCTACAATGAGCAGTTCTTC; CDR3: CASSLQGGTYNEQFF
D: TRBD1; size: .; V: TRBV7-9; J: TRBJ2-1; DNA: TGTGCCAGCAGCTTAAGACAGGGGAACAATGAGCAGTTCTTC; CDR3: CASSLRQGNNEQFF
D: .; size: .; V: TRBV20-1; J: TRBJ1-1; DNA: TGCAGTGCTAGAGATGGGATCAGGGGATCGAACACTGAAGCTTTCTTT; CDR3: CSARDGIRGSNTEAFF
D: .; size: once; V: TRBV5-1; J: TRBJ2-5; DNA: TGCGCCAGCAAGATTCGATTGAGCGGAGCCGTTGAGACCCAGTACTTC; CDR3: CASKIRLSGAVETQYF